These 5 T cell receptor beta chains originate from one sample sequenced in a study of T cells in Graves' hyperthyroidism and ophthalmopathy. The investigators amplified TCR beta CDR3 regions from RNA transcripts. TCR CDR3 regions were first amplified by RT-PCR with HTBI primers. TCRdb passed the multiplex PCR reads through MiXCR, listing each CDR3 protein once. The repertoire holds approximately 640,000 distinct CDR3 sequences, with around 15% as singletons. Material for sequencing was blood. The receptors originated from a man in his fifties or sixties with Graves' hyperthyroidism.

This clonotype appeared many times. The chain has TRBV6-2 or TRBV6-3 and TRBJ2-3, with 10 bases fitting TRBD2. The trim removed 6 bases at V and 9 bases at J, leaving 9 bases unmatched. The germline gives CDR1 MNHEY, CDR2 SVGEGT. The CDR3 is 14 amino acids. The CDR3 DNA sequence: TGTGCCAGCAGCCCAGCGGGAGGGCCGCGGACGCAGTATTTT. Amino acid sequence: CASSPAGGPRTQYF.

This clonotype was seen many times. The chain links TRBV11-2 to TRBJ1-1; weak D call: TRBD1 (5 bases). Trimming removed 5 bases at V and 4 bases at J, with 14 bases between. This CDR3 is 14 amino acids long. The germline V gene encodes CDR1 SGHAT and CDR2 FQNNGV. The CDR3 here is CASSGLRTSTEAFF. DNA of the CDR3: TGTGCCAGCAGCGGGCTTAGGACATCCACTGAAGCTTTCTTT.

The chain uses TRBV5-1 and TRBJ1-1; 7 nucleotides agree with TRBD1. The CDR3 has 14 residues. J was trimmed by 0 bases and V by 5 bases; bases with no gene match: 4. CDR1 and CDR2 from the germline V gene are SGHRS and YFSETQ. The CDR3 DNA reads TGCGCCAGCAGGACACAGGGGATGAACACTGAAGCTTTCTTT. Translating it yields CASRTQGMNTEAFF.

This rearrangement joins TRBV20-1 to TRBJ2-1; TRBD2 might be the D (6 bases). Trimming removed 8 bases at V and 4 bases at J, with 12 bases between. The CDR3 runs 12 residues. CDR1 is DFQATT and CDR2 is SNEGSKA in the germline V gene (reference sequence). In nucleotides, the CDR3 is TGCAGTCCCATGCGGGATTACAATGAGCAGTTCTTC. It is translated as CSPMRDYNEQFF.

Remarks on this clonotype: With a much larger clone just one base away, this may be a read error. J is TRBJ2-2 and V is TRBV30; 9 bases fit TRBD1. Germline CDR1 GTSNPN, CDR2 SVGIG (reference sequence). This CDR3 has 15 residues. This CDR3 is CAWSDRGLWTVELFF. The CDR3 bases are TGTGCCTGGAGTGACAGGGGGCTGTGGACCGTGGAGCTGTTTTTT.